Below, 8 T cell receptor beta chains from the same sample are listed, as sequenced in a study of PD-1 blockade in classical Hodgkin lymphoma. Some clones are missing from TCRdb's copy, which holds only in-frame ones; the method was immunoSEQ multiplex PCR. Here the sample spans roughly 2,700 clones, under 75% being singletons. Each patient relapsed following autologous stem cell transplantation, and prior brentuximab vedotin exposure differed. Isolation of CD8+ T cells from thawed PBMCs used magnetic negative selection. The specimen comprised CD8+ T cells from blood, sampled at baseline. All receptors come from a human donor with classical Hodgkin lymphoma.

The rearrangement links TRBV5-1 to TRBJ2-3; D gene uncertain. The V gene's germline CDR1 is SGHRS and CDR2 YFSETQ. Between the trimmed V and J ends, which lost 3 bases and 0 bases, there was a span of 11 bases. This CDR3 contains 15 residues. The CDR3 coding sequence is TGCGCCAGCAGCTGGCGAGGATCTAGCACAGATACGCAGTATTTT. Protein sequence: CASSWRGSSTDTQYF.

This chain uses TRBV6-5 with TRBJ2-7; D is possibly TRBD2 (5 bases). The CDR3 length is 13 residues. Trimming pared 2 bases from V and 0 bases from J, leaving 5 bases between. CDR1 is MNHEY, CDR2 SVGAGI, per germline. CDR3 nucleotides: TGTGCCAGCAGTTACCGGGACTCCTACGAGCAGTACTTC. It encodes CASSYRDSYEQYF.

This chain uses TRBV4-1 with TRBJ2-1; 7 bases line up with TRBD2. The V and J ends lost 3 bases and 10 bases, in that order; junction bases with no gene match: 12. The CDR3 length is 15 residues. The V gene's germline CDR1 is MGHRA and CDR2 YSYEKL. The CDR3: CASSQGGGLLKEQFF. CDR3 DNA: TGCGCCAGCAGCCAGGGCGGGGGACTTTTGAAGGAGCAGTTCTTC.

This chain joins TRBV6-5 and TRBJ2-1, with D maybe TRBD2 (6 bases). V was clipped by 8 bases and J by 8 bases, with 10 bases between them. The CDR3 is 11 residues long. The V gene's germline CDR1 is MNHEY and CDR2 SVGAGI. Written as DNA, the CDR3 is TGTGCCAGCGGGACTGGGGATGAGCAGTTCTTC. Protein sequence: CASGTGDEQFF.

The table lists this clone with a count of one. The chain couples TRBV27 to TRBJ2-4; TRBD1 matches at 7 bases. V trimming: 2 bases; J trimming: 0 bases; junction bases outside the gene matches: 13. Germline V lookup: CDR1 MNHEY, CDR2 SMNVEV (reference sequence). CDR3 length equals 19 residues. The CDR3 bases are TGTGCCAGCAGTTTACGGGCTCAGACAGGGTCATTAGCCAAAAACATTCAGTACTTC. Amino acids: CASSLRAQTGSLAKNIQYF.

This clone has only one observation. The rearrangement uses TRBV21-1 and TRBJ2-7; the table's D gene call, TRBD2, was not cross checked with the DNA. TRBV21-1 is shown as a pseudogene. This CDR3 is 16 amino acids long. CDR3 sequence: CASSRWGLAGAYEQYF. The CDR3 DNA reads as TGTGCCAGCAGCAGGTGGGGACTAGCGGGGGCCTACGAGCAGTACTTC.

This sequence joins TRBV7-9 and TRBJ2-7; D assignment may be TRBD1 or TRBD2 (5 bases each). V shed 6 bases and J shed 6 bases, with 21 bases lying between them. The CDR3 sequence is 15 residues long. From germline, CDR1 is SEHNR and CDR2 FQNEAQ (reference sequence). CDR3 sequence: CASRGVSGSLAEQYF. The CDR3, as DNA: TGTGCCAGCAGGGGGGTGAGCGGAAGCCTGGCCGAGCAGTACTTC.

The genes are TRBV27 and TRBJ2-7, with 10 bases matching TRBD1. This CDR3 has 15 amino acids. With V trimmed by 2 bases and J by 1 base, 2 bases remained unmatched. Germline lookup yields CDR1 MNHEY and CDR2 SMNVEV (reference sequence). The CDR3, as DNA: TGTGCCAGCAGTTTAGGACAGGGGGGGTCCTACGAGCAGTACTTC. Protein: CASSLGQGGSYEQYF.